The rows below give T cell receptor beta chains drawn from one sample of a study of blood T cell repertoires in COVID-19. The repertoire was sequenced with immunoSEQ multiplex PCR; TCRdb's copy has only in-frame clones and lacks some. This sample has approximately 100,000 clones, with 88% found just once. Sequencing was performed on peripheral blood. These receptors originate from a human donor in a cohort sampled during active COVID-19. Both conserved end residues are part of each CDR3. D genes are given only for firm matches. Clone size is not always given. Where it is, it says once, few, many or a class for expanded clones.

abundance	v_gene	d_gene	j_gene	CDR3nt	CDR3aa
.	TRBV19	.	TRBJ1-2	TGTGCCCGTATAGGCCGACCACATGAGGACTATGGCTACACCTTC	CARIGRPHEDYGYTF
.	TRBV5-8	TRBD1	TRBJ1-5	TGTGCCAGCAGCAGACGACAGGGAAGGTCTCAGCCCCAGCATTTT	CASSRRQGRSQPQHF
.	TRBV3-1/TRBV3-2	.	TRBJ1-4	TGTGCCAGCAGCCAAGACGTCGCAACTAATGAAAAACTGTTTTTT	CASSQDVATNEKLFF
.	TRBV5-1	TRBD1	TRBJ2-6	TGCGCCAGCAGCACAGGGACAGCCTCTGGGGCCAACGTCCTGACTTTC	CASSTGTASGANVLTF
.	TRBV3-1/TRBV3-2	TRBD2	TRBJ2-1	TGTGCCAGCAGCCTCTTAGCGGGACTCGCGAATGAGCAGTTCTTC	CASSLLAGLANEQFF
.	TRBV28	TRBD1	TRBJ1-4	TGTGCCAGCAGTTTCACAGGGGTGGGACGGGAACTGTTTTTT	CASSFTGVGRELFF
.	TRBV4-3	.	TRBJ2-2	TGCGCCAGCAGCCAGGGGCACACCGGGGAGCTGTTTTTT	CASSQGHTGELFF
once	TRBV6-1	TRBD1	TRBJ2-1	TGTGCCAGCAGTGAAGCGGGGGACAGGGCTAATGAGCAGTTCTTC	CASSEAGDRANEQFF
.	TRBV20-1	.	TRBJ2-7	TGCAGTGCTAGTAGACAGAGCTACGAGCAGTACTTC	CSASRQSYEQYF
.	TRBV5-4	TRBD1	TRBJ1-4	TGTGCCAGCAGCTTACTCCCGGGACAGAGACATGAAAAACTGTTTTTT	CASSLLPGQRHEKLFF
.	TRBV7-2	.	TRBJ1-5	TGTGCCAGCAGCTTCTCGGGGGGGTGGCAGCCCCAGCATTTT	CASSFSGGWQPQHF
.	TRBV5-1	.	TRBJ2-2	TGCGCCAGCAGCTTGTTATTGGCTGGCGGGGAGCTGTTTTTT	CASSLLLAGGELFF
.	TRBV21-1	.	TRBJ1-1	TGTGCCAGCAGCAATGGGAAGAACAGGGATGAAACTGAAGCTTTCTTT	CASSNGKNRDETEAFF
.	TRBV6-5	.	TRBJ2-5	TGTGCCAGCAGCGGGGTTTCGGAGACCCAGTACTTC	CASSGVSETQYF
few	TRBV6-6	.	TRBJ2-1	TGTGCCAGCGCCGGGTACTCCTACAATGAGCAGTTCTTC	CASAGYSYNEQFF
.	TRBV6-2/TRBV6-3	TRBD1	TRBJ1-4	TGTGCCAGCAGTTACGCGGGACAGGGTGCTGAAAAACTGTTTTTT	CASSYAGQGAEKLFF
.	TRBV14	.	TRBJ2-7	TGTGCCAGCAGCCAAGTCATCCGGGATCGGACCTACGAGCAGTACTTC	CASSQVIRDRTYEQYF
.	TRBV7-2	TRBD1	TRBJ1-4	TGTGCCAGCACCCGCGACAGGGGTGGCGAAAAACTGTTTTTT	CASTRDRGGEKLFF
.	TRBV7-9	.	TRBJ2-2	TGTGCCAGCAGCCCAAATTGGGACACCAACACCGGGGAGCTGTTTTTT	CASSPNWDTNTGELFF
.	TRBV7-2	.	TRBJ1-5	TGTGCCAGCAGCCATGAGAGAGGGACACCCGGTGGGCCCCAGCATTTT	CASSHERGTPGGPQHF
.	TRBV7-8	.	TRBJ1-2	TGTGCCAGCAGCTTAGGGCACAGAACTAACTATGGCTACACCTTC	CASSLGHRTNYGYTF
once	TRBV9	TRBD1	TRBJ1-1	TGTGCCAGCAGCTCGAGGGACAGGGAGAACACTGAAGCTTTCTTT	CASSSRDRENTEAFF
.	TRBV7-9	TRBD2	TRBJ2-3	TGTGCCAGCAGCTTATGGAGCGGGGGCACAGATACGCAGTATTTT	CASSLWSGGTDTQYF
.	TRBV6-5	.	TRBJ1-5	TGTGCCAGCAGCCCAACAGGGATACTGAATCAGCCCCAGCATTTT	CASSPTGILNQPQHF
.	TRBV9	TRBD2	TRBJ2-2	TGTGCCAGCAGCGTAGCAGGGAGGGGGAACACCGGGGAGCTGTTTTTT	CASSVAGRGNTGELFF
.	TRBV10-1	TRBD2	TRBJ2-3	TGCGCCAGCAGCGCGGGGGGAAACACAGATACGCAGTATTTT	CASSAGGNTDTQYF
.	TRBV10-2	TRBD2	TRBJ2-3	TGCGCCAGCAGTTCGAGCGGGGGGACAGATACGCAGTATTTT	CASSSSGGTDTQYF
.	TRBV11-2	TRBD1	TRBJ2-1	TGTGCCAGCACCCTGGACAGGGGAAAGGATGAGCAGTTCTTC	CASTLDRGKDEQFF
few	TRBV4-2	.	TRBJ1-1	TGTGCCAGCAGCCAAGTGGGGGGGAGGCACACTGAAGCTTTCTTT	CASSQVGGRHTEAFF
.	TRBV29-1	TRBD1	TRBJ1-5	TGCAGCGTGAAGTTCGGGACAGGGGGCACGATGGGCAATCAGCCCCAGCATTTT	CSVKFGTGGTMGNQPQHF
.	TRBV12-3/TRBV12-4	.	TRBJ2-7	TGTGCCAGCAGTTTTGTCGGGGAGCAGTACTTC	CASSFVGEQYF
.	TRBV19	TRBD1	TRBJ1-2	TGTGCCAGTAGTAGAAGGGACAGGGATGTATATGGCTACACCTTC	CASSRRDRDVYGYTF
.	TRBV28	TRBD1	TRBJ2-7	TGTGCCAGCAGTGACCCCAGGGGGCGAAAATCCTACGAGCAGTACTTC	CASSDPRGRKSYEQYF
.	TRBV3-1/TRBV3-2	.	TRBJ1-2	TGTGCCAGCAGCCAAGAGTGGGCGAACTATGGCTACACCTTC	CASSQEWANYGYTF
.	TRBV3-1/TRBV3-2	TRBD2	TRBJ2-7	TGTGCCAGCAGCCAGGAGCGGGAGTGGGACGAGCAGTACTTC	CASSQEREWDEQYF
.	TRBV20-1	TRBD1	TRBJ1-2	TGCAGTGCCACAGGGGTCTATGGCTACACCTTC	CSATGVYGYTF
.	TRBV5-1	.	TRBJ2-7	TGCGCCAGCAGCCCCGGCGGGCGGGGGCTGAGCGAGCAGTACTTC	CASSPGGRGLSEQYF
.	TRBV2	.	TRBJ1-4	TGTGCCAGCAGTGAAGCGCGGGGGGCGGGGGAACTGTTTTTT	CASSEARGAGELFF
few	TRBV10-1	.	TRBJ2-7	TGCGCCAGCAGTGAGAACAGGGTCGAGCAGTACTTC	CASSENRVEQYF
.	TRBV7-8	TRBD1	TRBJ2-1	TGTGCCAGCAGCCGCCGGGACAGCCATATCCCTAGGAACAATGAGCAGTTCTTC	CASSRRDSHIPRNNEQFF
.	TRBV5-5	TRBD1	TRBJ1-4	TGTGCCAGCAGCTTTATTCGACAGGGGACTAATGAAAAACTGTTTTTT	CASSFIRQGTNEKLFF
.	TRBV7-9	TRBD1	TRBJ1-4	TGTGCCAGCAGATATACAGGGGGATCTAATGAAAAACTGTTTTTT	CASRYTGGSNEKLFF
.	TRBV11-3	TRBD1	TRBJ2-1	TGTGCCAGCAGCTACTCCGGAAGGGGGCCTTACAATGAGCAGTTCTTC	CASSYSGRGPYNEQFF
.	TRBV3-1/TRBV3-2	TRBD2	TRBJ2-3	TGTGCCAGCAGCCAGGCCCCGGGACTAGCGGGATCTACGCAGTATTTT	CASSQAPGLAGSTQYF
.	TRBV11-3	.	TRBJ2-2	TGTGCCAGCAGCACGGGGAGTACCGGGGAGCTGTTTTTT	CASSTGSTGELFF
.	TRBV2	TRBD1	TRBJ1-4	TGTGCCAGCAGAGAAGACAGGGGGAAACTGTTTTTT	CASREDRGKLFF
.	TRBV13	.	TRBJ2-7	TGTGCCAGCAGCTTAGGAGTGGGCCAGGGCGACGAGCAGTACTTC	CASSLGVGQGDEQYF
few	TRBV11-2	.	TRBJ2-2	TGTGCCAGCAGCTTCTCCCGAGGGTCCGGGGAGCTGTTTTTT	CASSFSRGSGELFF
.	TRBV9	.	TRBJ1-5	TGTGCCAGCAGCGTAGAGGGGGTTCAGCCCCAGCATTTT	CASSVEGVQPQHF
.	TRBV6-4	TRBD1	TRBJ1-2	TGTGCCAGCAGTGACGGGACAGGGGGCTATGGCTACACCTTC	CASSDGTGGYGYTF
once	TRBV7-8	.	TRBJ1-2	TGTGCCAGCAGCTTATCCCGGGACACTCTCTATGGCTACACCTTC	CASSLSRDTLYGYTF
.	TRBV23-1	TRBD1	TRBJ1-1	TGCGCCAGCAGGGCGACCGGGACAGGAGCGTCTGAAGCTTTCTTT	CASRATGTGASEAFF
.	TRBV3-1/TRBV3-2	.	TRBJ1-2	TGTGCCAGCAGCCAACAGGAAATTACGAGAGGCTACACCTTC	CASSQQEITRGYTF
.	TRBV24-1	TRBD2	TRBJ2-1	TGTGCCACCAGTGACCCGGGACTAGCGGGAGCAGGTGAGCAGTTCTTC	CATSDPGLAGAGEQFF
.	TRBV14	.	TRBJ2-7	TGTGCCAGCAGCCAAGACGGGGGTTTTAGCGAGCAGTACTTC	CASSQDGGFSEQYF
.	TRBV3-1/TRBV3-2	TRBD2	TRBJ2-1	TGTGCCAGCAGCCAAGCAGCCACTAGCGGGACCGAGCAGTTCTTC	CASSQAATSGTEQFF
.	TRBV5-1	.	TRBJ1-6	TGCGCCAGCAGCTTGGATTCGCCGGTTAATTCACCCCTCCACTTT	CASSLDSPVNSPLHF